The T cell receptor beta chain under discussion was sequenced for a study of vaccination and CD4 T cells after COVID-19. Comment on this clonotype: Its antigen is not identified.

The treatment is: approximately nine-day PBMC culture with coronavirus spike peptide pools or control peptides (ViraFEST assay). V was pared by 1 base and J by 7 bases, with 6 bases of the junction left unmatched. This CDR3 comprises 14 residues. Per germline, CDR1 DFQATT and CDR2 SNEGSKA (reference sequence). The Oncomine TCR Beta short-read assay sequenced DNA from cultured CD4+ T cells. TCRdb itself ran the PCR reads through MiXCR, one entry per CDR3 protein. The data contain more than 20,000 distinct CDR3 sequences, around a third of them seen just once; the ten biggest clones take up about an eighth.

The sequence was obtained from a human donor with COVID-19. The V and J genes are TRBV20-1 and TRBJ2-3, with 9 nucleotides matching TRBD2. Input material: cultured CD4+ T cells from blood. DNA of the CDR3: TGCAGTGCTAGAGTCGCTAGCGGGACTTATACGCAGTATTTT. As protein: CSARVASGTYTQYF.